Shown below are 22 T cell receptor beta chains from a single sample sequenced in a study of T-cell reconstitution after alpha-beta-depleted transplantation in children. Unique molecular identifiers were used to barcode this TCRbeta library. TCRdb re-derived calls from the PCR reads in MiXCR, one entry per CDR3 protein. This sample has 40,000 to 60,000 distinct CDR3 sequences, with around 8.8% found just once. This material consisted of PBMCs, mostly from graft donor cells, taken 60 days after TCRalphabeta/CD19-depleted stem cell transplant. The receptors were gathered from a male patient under 10 years old who had a stem cell transplant for chronic granulomatous disease, so the T cells may come from the graft donor.

The sample holds a few counts of this clonotype. This chain links TRBV6-5 with TRBJ2-1; TRBD2 aligns across 12 bases. This CDR3 comprises 16 residues. The germline V gene encodes CDR1 MNHEY and CDR2 SVGAGI. After removal of 2 bases from V and 7 bases from J, the junction contained 6 bases not matched to a gene. CDR3 in DNA: TGTGCCAGCAGTTACCCTAGCGGGAGGGCTTTAAATGAGCAGTTCTTC. The encoded protein is CASSYPSGRALNEQFF.

This clonotype appeared a few times. The chain is built from TRBV20-1 and TRBJ1-1; unclear D gene. Trimming took 0 bases from V and 2 from J, leaving 10 bases between them. Germline V gives CDR1 DFQATT, CDR2 SNEGSKA (reference sequence). CDR3 length: 14 amino acids. In nucleotides, the CDR3 is TGCAGTGCTAGAGAGCCGGCTTTAAACACTGAAGCTTTCTTT. Encoded protein: CSAREPALNTEAFF.

This clonotype came up many times. This sequence joins TRBV27 and TRBJ1-4; no clear D gene. This CDR3 spans 14 amino acids. Germline loops: CDR1 MNHEY, CDR2 SMNVEV (reference sequence). Trimming shortened V by 2 bases and J by 8 bases, and 12 bases separated the two germline ends. In DNA, the CDR3 is TGTGCCAGCAGTTTAAGGGAGCATTGGGAAAAACTGTTTTTT. Protein product: CASSLREHWEKLFF.

The rearrangement uses TRBV5-5 and TRBJ1-2; no firm D call. CDR3 length: 15 amino acids. The V gene lost 0 bases and the J gene lost 1 base, with 10 bases spanning the gap. Germline CDR1 and CDR2: SGHKS and YYEKEE (reference sequence). The CDR3 loop is CASSLELHLNYGYTF. DNA for the CDR3: TGTGCCAGCAGCTTGGAACTGCATCTTAACTATGGCTACACCTTC.

This clonotype was observed many times. V usage is TRBV14 and J usage is TRBJ2-7, with TRBD2 as a possible D gene (6 bases). Germline V lookup: CDR1 SGHDN, CDR2 FVKESK. This CDR3 comprises 15 residues. Between the trimmed V and J ends, which lost 0 bases and 4 bases, there was a span of 13 bases. The CDR3 bases are TGTGCCAGCAGCCAAGAACGGAGGAGGGGATACGAGCAGTACTTC. It encodes CASSQERRRGYEQYF.

This clonotype has just one count. This sequence joins TRBV27 and TRBJ2-7, with 9 bases matching TRBD1. This CDR3 spans 13 amino acids. The J segment lost 1 base and the V segment lost 9 bases, leaving 4 bases of the junction unmatched. Germline CDR1 reads MNHEY; CDR2 reads SMNVEV (reference sequence). CDR3 coding DNA: TGTGCCAGTCTAGGGACAGGGTCCTACGAGCAGTACTTC. This encodes CASLGTGSYEQYF.

The rearrangement joins TRBV27 to TRBJ1-2; possible D gene TRBD1, 6 bases. This CDR3 is built from 13 residues. V lost 4 bases to trimming and J lost 8 bases, with 14 bases between them. From germline, CDR1 is MNHEY and CDR2 SMNVEV (reference sequence). The CDR3 coding sequence is TGTGCCAGCAGTTATAAGACAGGCGAAGGCTACACCTTC. Translated, it gives CASSYKTGEGYTF.

This clonotype was seen at least ten times. The chain links TRBV7-9 to TRBJ1-1, with D unclear. Trimming removed 5 bases from V and 1 base from J, with 11 bases in between. Germline V gives CDR1 SEHNR, CDR2 FQNEAQ (reference sequence). The CDR3 sequence is 14 residues long. The CDR3 loop is CASSPQPGNTEAFF. The CDR3 DNA follows: TGTGCCAGCAGCCCCCAGCCGGGGAACACTGAAGCTTTCTTT.

This clonotype was found many times. The DNA of the CDR3 is TGCAGTGCGACTGAACAGGGGACGGCCTTTTCAAAGCAGTTCTTC. Its protein is CSATEQGTAFSKQFF. The V and J genes are TRBV20-1 and TRBJ2-1; the match to TRBD1 covers 7 bases. Germline trimming cut 6 bases from V and 11 bases from J; bases unmatched to any gene: 19. Looked up from germline, CDR1 is DFQATT and CDR2 is SNEGSKA (reference sequence). The CDR3 has 15 amino acids.

The chain has TRBV18 and TRBJ2-3; possibly TRBD2 for D (5 bases). CDR1 is KGHSH, CDR2 LQKENI, per germline. The CDR3 contains 16 residues. V dropped 2 bases and J dropped 3 bases, with 15 bases sitting between them. The CDR3 sequence: CASSPTPSKGTDTQYF. CDR3 nucleotides: TGTGCCAGCTCACCAACACCTAGCAAAGGAACAGATACGCAGTATTTT.

This clonotype showed up just a few times. V gene TRBV5-1 combines with J gene TRBJ2-1; D gene unclear. The CDR3 runs 15 residues. CDR1 SGHRS and CDR2 YFSETQ come from the germline V gene. Between the trimmed V and J ends, which lost 0 bases and 4 bases, there was a span of 11 bases. CDR3 coding DNA: TGCGCCAGCAGCTTGGGGGTCGCCGGGTACAATGAGCAGTTCTTC. This translates into CASSLGVAGYNEQFF.

In its sample, this clonotype was seen many times. The rearrangement joins TRBV20-1 to TRBJ2-7, with 8 bases aligning to TRBD1. V lost 5 bases to trimming and J lost 1 base; unmatched junction nucleotides: 10. Per germline, CDR1 DFQATT and CDR2 SNEGSKA (reference sequence). This CDR3 spans 15 amino acids. CDR3 sequence: CSASGQGKGSYEQYF. In nucleotides, the CDR3 is TGCAGTGCTTCCGGACAGGGTAAGGGGTCCTACGAGCAGTACTTC.

This clonotype was detected many times. V gene TRBV20-1 combines with J gene TRBJ1-4; TRBD1 might be the D (5 bases). The germline V gene has CDR1 DFQATT and CDR2 SNEGSKA (reference sequence). The CDR3 has 12 residues. The CDR3 sequence: CRVRATNEKLFF. The CDR3 DNA reads TGCAGGGTCAGGGCAACTAATGAAAAACTGTTTTTT.

This clonotype was detected a few times. The chain is built from TRBV12-3 or TRBV12-4 and TRBJ2-1; D is unclear. V dropped 4 bases and J dropped 9 bases, with 10 bases sitting between them. The CDR3 has 12 amino acids. As DNA, the CDR3 is TGTGCCAGCAGTTACTGGATGGGTGAGCAGTTCTTC. Its protein is CASSYWMGEQFF.

This clonotype was seen at least ten times. The V gene is TRBV11-2, the J gene TRBJ2-1; 10 nucleotides align to TRBD2. Germline V CDR1 and CDR2: SGHAT, FQNNGV. The CDR3 is 16 amino acids. The J segment lost 8 bases and the V segment lost 2 bases, leaving 9 bases of the junction unmatched. CDR3: CASSLRGASGSYEQFF. CDR3 in DNA: TGTGCCAGCAGCTTAAGGGGGGCTAGCGGGAGCTATGAGCAGTTCTTC.

This clonotype was seen at least ten times. The genes are TRBV9 and TRBJ2-7; 7 positions agree with TRBD2. Germline trimming cut 4 bases from V and 2 bases from J; bases unmatched to any gene: 15. Germline-derived CDR1 and CDR2 are SGDLS and YYNGEE. The CDR3 has 17 residues. The CDR3 bases are TGTGCCAGCAGCCCGGGCGGGAGTTCAACGAAAGCCTACGAGCAGTACTTC. This sequence encodes CASSPGGSSTKAYEQYF.

This clonotype was seen ten or more times. V gene TRBV7-2 combines with J gene TRBJ2-5, with TRBD1 identical over 7 bases. CDR1 SGHTA and CDR2 FQGNSA come from the germline V gene. The CDR3 is 15 residues long. V was pared by 1 base and J by 4 bases, with 6 bases of the junction left unmatched. The DNA for the CDR3 is TGTGCCAGCAGCTTAGGACAGGGCACCAGAGAGACCCAGTACTTC. Translation: CASSLGQGTRETQYF.

Ten or more counts support this clonotype. The J gene is TRBJ1-1, the V gene TRBV27, with D perhaps TRBD1 (5 bases). CDR3 length: 14 residues. Germline loops: CDR1 MNHEY, CDR2 SMNVEV (reference sequence). With 6 bases removed from V and 1 base from J, the gap between germline ends came to 12 bases. The CDR3 is CASRRTGQNTEAFF. The CDR3 coding sequence is TGTGCCAGCAGACGAACAGGACAGAACACTGAAGCTTTCTTT.

This clonotype showed up many times. This chain links TRBV6-2 or TRBV6-3 with TRBJ1-5; D perhaps matches TRBD1 (5 bases). Germline CDR1 and CDR2: MNHEY and SVGEGT. Trimming stripped 2 bases from V and 5 bases from J, with 10 bases between. This CDR3 comprises 14 residues. The CDR3 DNA reads TGTGCCAGCAGTTACCGGGGGATCCATCAGCCCCAGCATTTT. Its translation is CASSYRGIHQPQHF.

This clonotype has more than one count but fewer than ten. The chain is built from TRBV18 and TRBJ2-7; the D gene is possibly TRBD1 (6 bases). The CDR3 consists of 13 residues. V was cut by 4 bases and J by 5 bases, with 12 bases left in between. The germline V gene has CDR1 KGHSH and CDR2 LQKENI. The CDR3 region has the DNA TGTGCCAGCTCACTTGGACAGATGGACGAGCAGTACTTC. Translated, it gives CASSLGQMDEQYF.

There are many counts of this clonotype. V gene TRBV5-1 combines with J gene TRBJ2-3; D gene unclear. The CDR3 has 16 amino acids. V gave up 4 bases and J gave up 5 bases, with 20 bases separating them. Germline CDR1 is SGHRS and CDR2 is YFSETQ. CDR3 bases: TGCGCCAGCAGCGGCCGCAAGACCACCGGAAGAGATACGCAGTATTTT. Amino acids: CASSGRKTTGRDTQYF.

At least ten counts were recorded for this clonotype. This sequence joins TRBV2 and TRBJ2-3; D gene uncertain. Per the germline V gene, CDR1 is SNHLY and CDR2 is FYNNEI. V lost 6 bases, J lost 1 base, and 11 bases lay in between. CDR3 length equals 14 residues. CDR3 sequence reads: CASSRFHGTDTQYF. The DNA of the CDR3 is TGTGCCAGCAGCCGCTTTCATGGCACAGATACGCAGTATTTT.